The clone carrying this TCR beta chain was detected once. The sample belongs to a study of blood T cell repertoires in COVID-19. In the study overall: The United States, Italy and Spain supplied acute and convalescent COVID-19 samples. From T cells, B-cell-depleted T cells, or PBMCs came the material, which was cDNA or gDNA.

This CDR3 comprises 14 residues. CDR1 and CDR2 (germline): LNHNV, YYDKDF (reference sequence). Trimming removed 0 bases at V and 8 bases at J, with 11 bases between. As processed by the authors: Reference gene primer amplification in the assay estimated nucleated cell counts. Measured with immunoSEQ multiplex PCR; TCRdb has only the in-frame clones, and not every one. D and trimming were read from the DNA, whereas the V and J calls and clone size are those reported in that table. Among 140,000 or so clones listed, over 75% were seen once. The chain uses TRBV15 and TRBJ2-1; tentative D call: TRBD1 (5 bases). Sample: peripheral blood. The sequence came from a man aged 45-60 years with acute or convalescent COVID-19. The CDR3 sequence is CATSRDPTGDEQFF. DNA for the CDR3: TGTGCCACCAGCAGAGATCCAACAGGCGATGAGCAGTTCTTC.